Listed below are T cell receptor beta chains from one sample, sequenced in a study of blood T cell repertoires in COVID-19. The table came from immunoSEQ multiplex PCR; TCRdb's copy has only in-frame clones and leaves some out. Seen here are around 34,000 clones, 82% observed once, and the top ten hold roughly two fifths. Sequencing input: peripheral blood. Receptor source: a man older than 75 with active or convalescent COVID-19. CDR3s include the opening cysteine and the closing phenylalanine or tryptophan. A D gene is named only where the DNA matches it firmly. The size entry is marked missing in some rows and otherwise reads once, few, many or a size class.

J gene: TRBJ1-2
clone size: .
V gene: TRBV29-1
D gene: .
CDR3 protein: CSVENGGYTF
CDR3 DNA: TGCAGCGTTGAAAACGGTGGCTACACCTTC

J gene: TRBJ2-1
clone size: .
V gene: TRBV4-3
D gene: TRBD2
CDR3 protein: CASSQETSGAYNEQFF
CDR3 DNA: TGCGCCAGCAGCCAAGAAACTAGCGGAGCCTACAATGAGCAGTTCTTC

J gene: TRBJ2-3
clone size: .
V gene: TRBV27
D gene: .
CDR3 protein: CASRLSGTDTQYF
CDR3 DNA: TGTGCCAGCAGACTCTCCGGGACAGATACGCAGTATTTT

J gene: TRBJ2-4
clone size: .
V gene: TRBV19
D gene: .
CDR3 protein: CASSMVAESKNIQYF
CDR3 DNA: TGTGCCAGTAGTATGGTAGCGGAGAGCAAAAACATTCAGTACTTC

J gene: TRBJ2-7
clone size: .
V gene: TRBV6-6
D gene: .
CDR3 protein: CASSSSSSYEQYF
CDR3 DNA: TGTGCCAGCAGCTCTTCTAGCTCCTACGAGCAGTACTTC

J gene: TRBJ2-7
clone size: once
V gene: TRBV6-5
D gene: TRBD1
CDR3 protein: CASSTGQGLYEQYF
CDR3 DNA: TGTGCCAGCAGTACGGGACAGGGGTTGTACGAGCAGTACTTC

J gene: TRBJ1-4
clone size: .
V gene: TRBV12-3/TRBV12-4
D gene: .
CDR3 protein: CASTPQEEKLFF
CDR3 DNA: TGTGCCAGCACCCCACAGGAGGAAAAACTGTTTTTT

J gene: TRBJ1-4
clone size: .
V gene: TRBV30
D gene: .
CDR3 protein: CAWKSATNEKLFF
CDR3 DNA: TGTGCCTGGAAGTCGGCAACTAATGAAAAACTGTTTTTT

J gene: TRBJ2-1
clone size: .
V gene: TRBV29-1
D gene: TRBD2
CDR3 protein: CSVPGLGGANEQFF
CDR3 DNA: TGCAGCGTGCCGGGACTAGGGGGGGCGAATGAGCAGTTCTTC

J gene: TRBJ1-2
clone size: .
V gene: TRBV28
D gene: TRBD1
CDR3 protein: CASNPPGTDYGYTF
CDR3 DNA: TGTGCCAGCAACCCTCCCGGGACAGACTATGGCTACACCTTC

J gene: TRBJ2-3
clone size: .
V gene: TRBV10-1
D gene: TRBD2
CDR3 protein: CASSREASGSIGDTQYF
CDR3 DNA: TGCGCCAGCAGCCGAGAGGCTAGCGGGAGTATCGGAGATACGCAGTATTTT

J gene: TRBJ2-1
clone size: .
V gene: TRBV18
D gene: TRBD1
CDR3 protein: CASSTPTGVNEQFF
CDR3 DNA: TGTGCCAGCTCAACCCCTACAGGGGTCAATGAGCAGTTCTTC

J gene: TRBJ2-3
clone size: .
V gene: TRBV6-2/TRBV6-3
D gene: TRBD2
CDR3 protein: CASSYPLGAGGVTDTQYF
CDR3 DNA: TGTGCCAGCAGTTACCCCCTGGGGGCGGGAGGAGTCACAGATACGCAGTATTTT

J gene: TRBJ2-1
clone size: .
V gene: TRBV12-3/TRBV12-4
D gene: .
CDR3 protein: CASSLSTQNEQFF
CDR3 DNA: TGTGCCAGCAGTTTAAGCACTCAAAATGAGCAGTTCTTC

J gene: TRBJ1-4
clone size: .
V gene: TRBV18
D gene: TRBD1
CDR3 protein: CASSPTGKEGEKLFF
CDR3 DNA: TGTGCCAGCTCACCGACAGGGAAGGAAGGTGAAAAACTGTTTTTT

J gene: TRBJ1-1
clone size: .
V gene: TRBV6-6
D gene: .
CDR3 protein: CASRKDREAFF
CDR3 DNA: TGTGCCAGCAGAAAGGACAGAGAAGCTTTCTTT

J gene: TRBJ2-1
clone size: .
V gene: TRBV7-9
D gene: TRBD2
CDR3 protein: CASSSTTSGRNNEQFF
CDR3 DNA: TGTGCCAGCAGCTCCACGACTAGCGGGAGAAACAATGAGCAGTTCTTC

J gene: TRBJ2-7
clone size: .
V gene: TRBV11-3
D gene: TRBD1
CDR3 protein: CASSPGGSYEQYF
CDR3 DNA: TGTGCCAGCAGCCCAGGGGGCTCCTACGAGCAGTACTTC

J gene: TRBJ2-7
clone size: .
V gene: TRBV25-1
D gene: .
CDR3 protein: CASSGGTYEQYF
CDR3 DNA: TGTGCCAGCAGTGGAGGGACCTACGAGCAGTACTTC

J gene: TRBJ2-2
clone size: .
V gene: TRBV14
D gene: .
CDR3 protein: CASTLSGPGELFF
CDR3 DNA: TGTGCCAGCACCCTCAGCGGACCCGGGGAGCTGTTTTTT

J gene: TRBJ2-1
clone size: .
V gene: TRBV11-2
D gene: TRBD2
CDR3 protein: CASSSSGNRNEQFF
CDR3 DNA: TGTGCCAGCAGCAGTAGCGGGAATAGGAATGAGCAGTTCTTC

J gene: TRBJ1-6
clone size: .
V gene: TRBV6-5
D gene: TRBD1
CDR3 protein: CASSLGDRVGSPLHF
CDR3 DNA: TGTGCCAGCAGTTTAGGGGACAGGGTTGGTTCACCCCTCCACTTT

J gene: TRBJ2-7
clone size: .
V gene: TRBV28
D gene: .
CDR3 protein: CASSESPYEQYF
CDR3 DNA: TGTGCCAGCAGTGAAAGCCCCTACGAGCAGTACTTC

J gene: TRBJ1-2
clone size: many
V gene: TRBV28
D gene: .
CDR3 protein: CASSLVGRTGFYGYTF
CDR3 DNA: TGTGCCAGCAGTTTAGTCGGGAGGACGGGCTTCTATGGCTACACCTTC

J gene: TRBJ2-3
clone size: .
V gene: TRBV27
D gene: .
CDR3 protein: CASSPPSPLTRMDTQYF
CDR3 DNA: TGTGCCAGCAGTCCTCCGAGCCCCCTTACTAGAATGGATACGCAGTATTTT

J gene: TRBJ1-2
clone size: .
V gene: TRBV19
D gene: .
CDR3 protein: CASSSRIEPNYGYTF
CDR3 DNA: TGTGCCAGTAGTTCCAGGATAGAACCTAACTATGGCTACACCTTC

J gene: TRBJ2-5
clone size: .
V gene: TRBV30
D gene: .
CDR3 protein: CAWSVLPADRGGETQYF
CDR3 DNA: TGTGCCTGGAGTGTACTCCCCGCTGACAGGGGAGGGGAGACCCAGTACTTC